This T cell receptor beta chain emerged from a study of T cell clonality in common variable immunodeficiency. Study-wide results and limits: The cause of increased CVID clonality remains unclear without subpopulation sequencing. Fewer deletions and N-nucleotide insertions were reportedly seen in common variable immunodeficiency TCR beta sequences.

Patients and controls were mostly of Caucasian heritage. Blood samples were heparinized, about 4.5 to 8.5 ml per donor. CDR1 is SEHNR and CDR2 is FQNEAQ in the germline V gene (reference sequence). The CDR3 is 13 residues long. This table comes from immunoSEQ multiplex PCR, and its TCRdb copy is limited to in-frame clones, with some not included. The specimen gives about 64,000 clones without singletons; the ten biggest hold around 1.7%. As for this clone: Its target is not known. Compared with germline, one end of the junction differs, possibly owing to a read error. The read finishes 3 residues shy of the CDR3 end, and the germline J gene is used to complete it.

The rearrangement joins TRBV7-9 to TRBJ2-7; 7 nucleotides align to TRBD1. This TCR derives from a person between 18 and 70 years old in good health. What was sequenced was peripheral blood mononuclear cells. The CDR3 DNA, read in part, is TGTTCCAGCAGCATAGGGACAGCCTACGAG. Encoded protein: CSSSIGTAYE. The CDR3 as a whole reads CSSSIGTAYEQYF.